This T cell receptor (beta chain) was profiled in a study of cytomegalovirus exposure and HLA in healthy donors. The ends were cut back, 4 bases at V and 5 bases at J, with 14 bases in the middle. The CDR3 length is 14 residues. From germline, CDR1 is SNHLY and CDR2 FYNNEI. The study ran its PCR with 60 Vbeta and 13 Jbeta primers. Profiled with immunoSEQ multiplex PCR; TCRdb holds only in-frame clones, not every one. Here the sample spans about 160,000 clones, 70% to 85% being singletons. The V gene is TRBV2, the J gene TRBJ1-2; D may be TRBD1 (6 bases). Sequenced sample: PBMCs. This sequence was found in a man aged 50-59 years in good health and CMV-seropositive. The CDR3 coding sequence is TGTGCCAGCAGTGTCGGGTATCAGGGGTATGGCTACACCTTC. Its translation: CASSVGYQGYGYTF. The full variable domain, in which reference TRBV2 and TRBJ1-2 provide the parts outside the CDR3, is EPEVTQTPSHQVTQMGQEVILRCVPISNHLYFYWYRQILGQKVEFLVSFYNNEISEKSEIFDDQFSVERPDGSNFTLKIRSTKLEDSAMYFCASSVGYQGYGYTFGSGTRLTVV.